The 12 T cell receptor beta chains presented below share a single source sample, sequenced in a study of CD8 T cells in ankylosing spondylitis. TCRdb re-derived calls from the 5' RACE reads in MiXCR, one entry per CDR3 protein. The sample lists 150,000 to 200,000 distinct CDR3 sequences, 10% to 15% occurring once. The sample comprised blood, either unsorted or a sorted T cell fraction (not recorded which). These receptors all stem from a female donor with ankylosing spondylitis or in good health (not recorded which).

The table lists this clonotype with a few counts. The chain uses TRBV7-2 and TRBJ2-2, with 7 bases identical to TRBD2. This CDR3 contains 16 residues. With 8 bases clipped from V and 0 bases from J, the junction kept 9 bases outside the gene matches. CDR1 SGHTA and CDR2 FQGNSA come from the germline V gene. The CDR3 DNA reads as TGTGCCAGCCGCGAGAATCGGGGGGCGAACACCGGGGAGCTGTTTTTT. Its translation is CASRENRGANTGELFF.

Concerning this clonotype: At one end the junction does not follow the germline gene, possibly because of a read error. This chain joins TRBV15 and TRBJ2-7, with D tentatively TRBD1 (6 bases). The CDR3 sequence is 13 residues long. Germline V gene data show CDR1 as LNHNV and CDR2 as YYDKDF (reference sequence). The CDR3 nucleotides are TGTGCCACCAGCGGAGACAACAGGGACGAGCAGTACTTC. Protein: CATSGDNRDEQYF.

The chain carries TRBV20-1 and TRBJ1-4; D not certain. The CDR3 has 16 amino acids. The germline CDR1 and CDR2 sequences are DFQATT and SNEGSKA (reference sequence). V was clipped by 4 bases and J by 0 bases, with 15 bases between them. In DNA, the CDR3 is TGCAGTGCTACGGAATTTGGGGAGGCAACTAATGAAAAACTGTTTTTT. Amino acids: CSATEFGEATNEKLFF.

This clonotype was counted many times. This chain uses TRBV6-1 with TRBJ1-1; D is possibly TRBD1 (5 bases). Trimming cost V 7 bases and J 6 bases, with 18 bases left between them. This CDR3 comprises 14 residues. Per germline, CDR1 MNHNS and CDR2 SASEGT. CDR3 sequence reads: CASTAGPMGPEAFF. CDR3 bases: TGTGCCAGCACCGCGGGTCCGATGGGACCTGAAGCTTTCTTT.

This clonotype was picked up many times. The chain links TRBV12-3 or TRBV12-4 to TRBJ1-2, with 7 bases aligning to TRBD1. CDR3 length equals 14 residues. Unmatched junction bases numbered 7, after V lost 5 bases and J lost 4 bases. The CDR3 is CASSPTGASYGYTF. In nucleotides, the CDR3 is TGTGCCAGCAGTCCTACAGGGGCCTCCTATGGCTACACCTTC.

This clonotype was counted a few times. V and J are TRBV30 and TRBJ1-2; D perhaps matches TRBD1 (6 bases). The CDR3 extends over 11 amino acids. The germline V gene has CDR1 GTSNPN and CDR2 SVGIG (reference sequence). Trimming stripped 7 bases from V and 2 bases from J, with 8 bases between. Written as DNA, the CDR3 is TGTGCCTTGACAGGAAACTATGGCTACACCTTC. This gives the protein CALTGNYGYTF.

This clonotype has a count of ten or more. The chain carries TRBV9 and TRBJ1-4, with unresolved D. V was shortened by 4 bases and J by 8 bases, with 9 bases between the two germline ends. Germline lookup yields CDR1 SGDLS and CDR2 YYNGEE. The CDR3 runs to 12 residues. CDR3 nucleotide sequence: TGTGCCAGCAGCTTCGCGGGGGAAAAACTGTTTTTT. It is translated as CASSFAGEKLFF.

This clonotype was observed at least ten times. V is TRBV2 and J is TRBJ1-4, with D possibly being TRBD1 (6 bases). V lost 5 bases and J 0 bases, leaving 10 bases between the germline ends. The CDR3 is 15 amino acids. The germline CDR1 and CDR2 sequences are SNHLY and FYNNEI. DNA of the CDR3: TGTGCCAGCAGTCGAGAGGGGGCAACTAATGAAAAACTGTTTTTT. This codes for CASSREGATNEKLFF.

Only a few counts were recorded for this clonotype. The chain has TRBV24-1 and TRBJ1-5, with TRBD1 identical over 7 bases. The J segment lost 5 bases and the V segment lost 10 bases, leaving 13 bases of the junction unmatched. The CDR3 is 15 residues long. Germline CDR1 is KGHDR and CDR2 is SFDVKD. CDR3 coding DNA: TGTGCCACTTCCCCGACAGGGTCCATCCATCAGCCCCAGCATTTT. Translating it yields CATSPTGSIHQPQHF.

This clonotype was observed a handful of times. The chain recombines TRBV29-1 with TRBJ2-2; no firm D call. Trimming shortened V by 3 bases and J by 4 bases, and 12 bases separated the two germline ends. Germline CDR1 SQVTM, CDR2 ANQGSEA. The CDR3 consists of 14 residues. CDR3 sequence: CSVDPGLGTGELFF. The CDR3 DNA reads TGCAGCGTTGACCCCGGGCTCGGCACCGGGGAGCTGTTTTTT.

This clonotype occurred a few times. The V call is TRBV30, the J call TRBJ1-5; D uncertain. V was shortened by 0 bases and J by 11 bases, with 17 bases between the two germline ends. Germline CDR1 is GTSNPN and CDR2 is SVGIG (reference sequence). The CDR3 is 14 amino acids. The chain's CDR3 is CAWSVPPRIVAQHF. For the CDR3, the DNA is TGTGCCTGGAGTGTACCCCCCCGGATTGTAGCCCAGCATTTT.

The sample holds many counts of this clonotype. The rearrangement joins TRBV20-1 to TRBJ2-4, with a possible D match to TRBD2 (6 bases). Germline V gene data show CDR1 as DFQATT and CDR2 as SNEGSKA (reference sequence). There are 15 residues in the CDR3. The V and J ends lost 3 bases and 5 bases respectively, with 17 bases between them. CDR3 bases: TGCAGTGCTAGGATGATGGGAGGCGGGGAAAACATTCAGTACTTC. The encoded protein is CSARMMGGGENIQYF.